This T cell receptor (beta chain) was recorded in a study of blood T cells in healthy people across ages. Comments on this clonotype: No antigen is known for it.

Findings of the study overall: Per million T cells, TCR beta diversity dropped about linearly as age rose. Greater diversity and more naive CD4+ cells were seen in long-lived donors than in aged donors. Bulk PBMC profiling left naive and antigen-experienced comparisons inconclusive.

Donors were systemically healthy Caucasian individuals from Russia aged about 6 to 90 years. PCR was performed a second time for about 7 to 11 cycles using a sample-barcoded 5' primer and a J-beta primer mix. MiXCR was run by TCRdb on the 5' RACE reads, yielding one entry per CDR3 protein. Among about 800,000 distinct CDR3 sequences listed, roughly 60% were seen once. V was trimmed by 3 bases and J by 5 bases, leaving 13 bases between them. The CDR3 runs 14 residues. Germline-derived CDR1 and CDR2 are SEHNR and FQNEAQ (reference sequence). Sequences were obtained from blood. The receptor was derived from a man under 40 in good health. The chain employs TRBV7-9 and TRBJ2-5, with D perhaps TRBD2 (5 bases). CDR3 sequence (DNA): TGTGCCAGCAGCTTTGGAGGTAGCGCGGAGACCCAGTACTTC. Translated: CASSFGGSAETQYF.